Sequencing of this T cell receptor (beta chain) was carried out in a study of shared clonotypes between healthy human individuals. Details on this clone: Antigen: not known.

Study-wide results and caveats: Relative to their counterparts shared across all four donors, non-shared clonotypes exhibited diminished generation probabilities. Naive subsets generally exceeded memory subsets in estimated richness. A limitation of the genetic and exposure-history diversity represented arose from few donors.

Here immunoSEQ multiplex PCR was the method, and the copy in TCRdb shows in-frame clones only, minus some. The sample comprises 1.5 million to 2.5 million clones, less than 95% of which are singletons, and 1% to 1.5% rests with the top ten. Selected positively for CCR7 and CD45RO-negative, naive CD8 cells excluded terminally differentiated effector memory CD45RA+ cells. Each of the donors was a healthy adult who was HIV-negative and had not had a recent acute infection or vaccination. Trimming stripped 3 bases from V and 0 bases from J, with 13 bases between. The CDR3 loop spans 16 amino acids. Looked up from germline, CDR1 is SNHLY and CDR2 is FYNNEI.

Sample: naive CD8+ T cells sorted from blood. The receptor was derived from a man aged 18 to 35 in good health. The gene calls are TRBV2 and TRBJ2-3, with D unresolved. For the CDR3, the DNA is TGTGCCAGCAGTGATATAGGTTCCTCTAGCACAGATACGCAGTATTTT. Its protein product is CASSDIGSSSTDTQYF. Drawing the rest from reference TRBV2 and TRBJ2-3, the complete variable domain is EPEVTQTPSHQVTQMGQEVILRCVPISNHLYFYWYRQILGQKVEFLVSFYNNEISEKSEIFDDQFSVERPDGSNFTLKIRSTKLEDSAMYFCASSDIGSSSTDTQYFGPGTRLTVL.